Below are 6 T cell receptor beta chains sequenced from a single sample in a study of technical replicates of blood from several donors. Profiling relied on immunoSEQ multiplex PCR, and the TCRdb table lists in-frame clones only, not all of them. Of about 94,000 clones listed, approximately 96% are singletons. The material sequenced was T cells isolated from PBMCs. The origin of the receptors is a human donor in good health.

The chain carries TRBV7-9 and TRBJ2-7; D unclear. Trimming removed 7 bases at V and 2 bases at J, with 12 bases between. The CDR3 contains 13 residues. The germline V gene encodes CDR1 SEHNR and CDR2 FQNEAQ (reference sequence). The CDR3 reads CASTAAQTYEQYF. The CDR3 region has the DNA TGTGCCAGCACGGCGGCGCAGACCTACGAGCAGTACTTC. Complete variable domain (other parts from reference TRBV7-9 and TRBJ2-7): DTGVSQNPRHKITKRGQNVTFRCDPISEHNRLYWYRQTLGQGPEFLTYFQNEAQLEKSRLLSDRFSAERPKGSFSTLEIQRTEQGDSAMYLCASTAAQTYEQYFGPGTRLTVT.

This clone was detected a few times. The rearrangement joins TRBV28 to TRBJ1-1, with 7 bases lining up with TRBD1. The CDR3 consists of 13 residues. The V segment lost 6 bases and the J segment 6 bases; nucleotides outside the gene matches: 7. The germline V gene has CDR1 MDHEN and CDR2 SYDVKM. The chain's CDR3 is CASRSDQGAEAFF. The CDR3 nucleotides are TGTGCCAGCAGATCTGATCAGGGGGCTGAAGCTTTCTTT.

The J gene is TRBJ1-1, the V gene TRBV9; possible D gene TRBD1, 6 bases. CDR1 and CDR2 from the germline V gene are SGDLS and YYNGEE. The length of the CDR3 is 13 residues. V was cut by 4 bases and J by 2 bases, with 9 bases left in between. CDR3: CASSLDSNTEAFF. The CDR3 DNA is TGTGCCAGCAGCCTGGACAGTAACACTGAAGCTTTCTTT.

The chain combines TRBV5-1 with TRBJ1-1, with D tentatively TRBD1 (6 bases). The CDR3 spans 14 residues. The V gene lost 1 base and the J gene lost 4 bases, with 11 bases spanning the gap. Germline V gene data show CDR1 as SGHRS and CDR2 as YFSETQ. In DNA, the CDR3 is TGCGCCAGCAGCTTGTCGGGGGGCCGCACTGAAGCTTTCTTT. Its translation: CASSLSGGRTEAFF.

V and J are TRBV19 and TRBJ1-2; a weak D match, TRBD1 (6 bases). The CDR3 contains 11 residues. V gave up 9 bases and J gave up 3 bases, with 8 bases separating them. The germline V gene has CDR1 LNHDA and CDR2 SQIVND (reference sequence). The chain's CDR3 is CASRQDYGYTF. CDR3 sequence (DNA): TGTGCCAGCAGACAGGACTATGGCTACACCTTC.

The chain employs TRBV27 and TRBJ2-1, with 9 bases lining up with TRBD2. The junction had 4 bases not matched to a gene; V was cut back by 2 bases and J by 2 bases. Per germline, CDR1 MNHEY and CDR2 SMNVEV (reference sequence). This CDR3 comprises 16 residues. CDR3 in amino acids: CASSLTSSGTYNEQFF. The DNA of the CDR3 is TGTGCCAGCAGTTTAACATCTAGCGGGACCTACAATGAGCAGTTCTTC.